These 21 T cell receptor beta chains were sequenced from one sample in a study of cytomegalovirus exposure and HLA in healthy donors. Assay: immunoSEQ multiplex PCR; the TCRdb copy retains only in-frame clones and omits some. The profile shows hundreds of thousands of clones, 83% of them singletons. The sample comprised PBMCs. The receptors stem from a woman between 18 and 29 years old in good health and CMV-seronegative.

V gene TRBV10-2 combines with J gene TRBJ2-7; TRBD2 might be the D (5 bases). This CDR3 has 15 amino acids. Germline CDR1 is WSHSY and CDR2 is SAAADI. Trimming shortened V by 2 bases and J by 5 bases, and 16 bases separated the two germline ends. CDR3 in DNA: TGCGCCAGCAGTGAGGATCCGATGAGGGTCCACGAGCAGTACTTC. As protein: CASSEDPMRVHEQYF.

The J gene is TRBJ2-1, the V gene TRBV5-6; D is perhaps TRBD1 (6 bases). Trimming took off 6 bases at V and 7 bases at J, with 17 bases between the two ends. This CDR3 is 14 amino acids long. In germline, CDR1 is SGHDT, CDR2 YYEEEE. This chain's CDR3 is CASIIRTGINEQFF. The CDR3 region has the DNA TGTGCCAGCATCATCCGAACAGGGATAAATGAGCAGTTCTTC.

A single count supports this clone. The junction departs from germline at one end; a sequencing error may be responsible. This chain links TRBV30 with TRBJ2-1; 10 nucleotides match TRBD2. This CDR3 region has 13 residues. CDR1 is GTSNPN, CDR2 SVGIG, per germline (reference sequence). CDR3 residues: CARSGGADNEQFF. The CDR3 DNA sequence: TGTGCCCGGAGCGGGGGGGCTGACAATGAGCAGTTCTTC.

The gene calls are TRBV28 and TRBJ1-2, with 10 bases fitting TRBD1. The CDR3 has 14 amino acids. Germline V lookup: CDR1 MDHEN, CDR2 SYDVKM. J was trimmed by 6 bases and V by 5 bases; bases with no gene match: 6. The CDR3 region has the DNA TGTGCCAGCAGTCGGGACAGGGGATCCCATGGCTACACCTTC. As protein: CASSRDRGSHGYTF.

The chain recombines TRBV29-1 with TRBJ2-7, with 10 bases that match TRBD2. The germline V gene encodes CDR1 SQVTM and CDR2 ANQGSEA. Trimming removed 4 bases from V and 2 bases from J; junction bases left unmatched: 5. The CDR3 runs to 14 residues. In DNA, the CDR3 is TGCAGCGTTGGTCTAGCGGGAGCCACCTACGAGCAGTACTTC. Its protein product is CSVGLAGATYEQYF.

In its sample, this clone was seen once. This chain joins TRBV6-5 and TRBJ2-1, with 11 nucleotides matching TRBD2. With V trimmed by 5 bases and J by 7 bases, 4 bases remained unmatched. Germline CDR1 reads MNHEY; CDR2 reads SVGAGI. The CDR3 extends over 14 amino acids. CDR3 in amino acids: CASSRLAGGNEQFF. DNA for the CDR3: TGTGCCAGCAGTCGGTTAGCGGGAGGGAATGAGCAGTTCTTC.

The chain couples TRBV5-1 to TRBJ2-2, with D maybe TRBD2 (6 bases). CDR3 length equals 15 residues. The V gene lost 3 bases and the J gene lost 0 bases, with 9 bases spanning the gap. CDR1 and CDR2 (germline): SGHRS, YFSETQ. The CDR3 spells CASSSGTSNTGELFF. The CDR3 nucleotides read TGCGCCAGCAGCTCGGGGACTTCGAACACCGGGGAGCTGTTTTTT.

This clone appeared a single time. The CDR3 spells CASRKDRGNTGELFF. Here the CDR3 DNA reads TGTGCCAGCAGGAAGGACAGGGGTAACACCGGGGAGCTGTTTTTT. The V and J genes are TRBV6-1 and TRBJ2-2, with 9 bases aligning to TRBD1. This CDR3 is built from 15 residues. V gave up 6 bases and J gave up 2 bases; unmatched junction bases: 4. From germline, CDR1 is MNHNS and CDR2 SASEGT.

The sample holds a few counts of this clone. This rearrangement joins TRBV5-6 to TRBJ2-2; 10 bases match TRBD2. Germline lookup yields CDR1 SGHDT and CDR2 YYEEEE. The trim removed 1 base at V and 3 bases at J, leaving 6 bases unmatched. The length of the CDR3 is 17 residues. In nucleotides, the CDR3 is TGTGCCAGCAGCTTGTCTAGCCTAGCGGGAGACACCGGGGAGCTGTTTTTT. Translation gives CASSLSSLAGDTGELFF.

The chain employs TRBV30 and TRBJ1-2, with no clear D. The V end lost 1 base, the J end lost 0 bases, and 12 bases lay between the germline ends. The CDR3 has 15 amino acids. Per the germline V gene, CDR1 is GTSNPN and CDR2 is SVGIG (reference sequence). The CDR3 coding sequence is TGTGCCTGGAGTGCCTATCGAGGTGCTAACTATGGCTACACCTTC. It encodes CAWSAYRGANYGYTF.

The V gene is TRBV5-1, the J gene TRBJ1-1; perhaps TRBD1 as D (5 bases). Germline CDR1 reads SGHRS; CDR2 reads YFSETQ. The CDR3 loop spans 15 amino acids. V was pared by 4 bases and J by 1 base, with 14 bases between. The CDR3 reads CASSPRVGENTEAFF. CDR3 in DNA: TGCGCCAGCAGCCCCCGGGTAGGGGAGAACACTGAAGCTTTCTTT.

This clone appeared many times. This chain connects TRBV2 to TRBJ1-1; 10 nucleotides agree with TRBD1. The CDR3 length is 13 residues. Germline loops: CDR1 SNHLY, CDR2 FYNNEI. Trimming took 6 bases from V and 7 from J; bases not matched to a gene: 5. The DNA for the CDR3 is TGTGCCAGCAGGGCCGGGACAGGGGATGAAGCTTTCTTT. It translates to CASRAGTGDEAFF.

CDR3 bases: TGTGCCAGCAGTTTAGGACCCGGGACTAGCGGGAGGAACTACAATGAGCAGTTCTTC. Encoded protein: CASSLGPGTSGRNYNEQFF. V and J are TRBV27 and TRBJ2-1; 15 nucleotides agree with TRBD2. The CDR3 is 19 residues long. Germline loops: CDR1 MNHEY, CDR2 SMNVEV (reference sequence). V trimming: 2 bases; J trimming: 3 bases; junction bases outside the gene matches: 8.

This clone has a handful of counts. This sequence joins TRBV4-1 and TRBJ1-1, with D perhaps matching TRBD1 (5 bases). The CDR3 sequence is 15 residues long. The germline V and J ends were trimmed by 1 base and 0 bases, with 9 bases remaining between them. Germline V gene lookup returns CDR1 MGHRA and CDR2 YSYEKL. The CDR3 loop is CASSQGDGMNTEAFF. As DNA, the CDR3 is TGCGCCAGCAGCCAAGGGGACGGCATGAACACTGAAGCTTTCTTT.

The chain joins TRBV7-2 to TRBJ2-2; 10 nucleotides line up with TRBD1. Germline V lookup: CDR1 SGHTA, CDR2 FQGNSA. The CDR3 length is 15 residues. Germline trimming cut 5 bases from V and 5 bases from J; bases unmatched to any gene: 5. CDR3 protein: CASSRDRGGTGELFF. In DNA, the CDR3 is TGTGCCAGCAGCCGGGACAGGGGAGGGACCGGGGAGCTGTTTTTT.

The chain employs TRBV10-3 and TRBJ2-7, with D tentatively TRBD1 (6 bases). With 10 bases removed from V and 5 bases from J, the gap between germline ends came to 21 bases. The CDR3 is 14 residues long. The germline gives CDR1 ENHRY, CDR2 SYGVKD. This CDR3 is CATSRSGDSDEQYF. For the CDR3, the DNA is TGTGCCACGAGCCGCTCAGGGGATTCGGACGAGCAGTACTTC.

This clone was detected once. This chain connects TRBV9 to TRBJ2-7, with no clear D. The CDR3 has 17 amino acids. V shed 0 bases and J shed 3 bases, with 19 bases lying between them. Germline lookup yields CDR1 SGDLS and CDR2 YYNGEE. The CDR3 nucleotides are TGTGCCAGCAGCGTAGAGTCGAGGCCCACGGCCCACTACGAGCAGTACTTC. This codes for CASSVESRPTAHYEQYF. The full variable domain, completed using reference TRBV9 and TRBJ2-7, is DSGVTQTPKHLITATGQRVTLRCSPRSGDLSVYWYQQSLDQGLQFLIQYYNGEERAKGNILERFSAQQFPDLHSELNLSSLELGDSALYFCASSVESRPTAHYEQYFGPGTRLTVT.

V usage is TRBV7-6 and J usage is TRBJ2-7; 10 bases agree with TRBD1. After removal of 1 base from V and 4 bases from J, the junction contained 10 bases not matched to a gene. The CDR3 has 17 residues. In germline, CDR1 is SGHVS, CDR2 FNYEAQ. The CDR3 sequence is CASSLVGQGTIKYEQYF. The DNA of the CDR3 is TGTGCCAGCAGCTTAGTGGGACAGGGGACCATTAAATACGAGCAGTACTTC. The full variable domain, completed using reference TRBV7-6 and TRBJ2-7, is GAGVSQSPRYKVTKRGQDVALRCDPISGHVSLYWYRQALGQGPEFLTYFNYEAQQDKSGLPNDRFSAERPEGSISTLTIQRTEQRDSAMYRCASSLVGQGTIKYEQYFGPGTRLTVT.

This chain uses TRBV5-6 with TRBJ2-1; no clear D. The germline gives CDR1 SGHDT, CDR2 YYEEEE. CDR3 length: 15 amino acids. The ends were cut back, 0 bases at V and 0 bases at J, with 7 bases in the middle. CDR3 region: CASSLGASSYNEQFF. Here the CDR3 DNA reads TGTGCCAGCAGCTTGGGGGCTAGCTCCTACAATGAGCAGTTCTTC.

This chain uses TRBV6-6 with TRBJ2-7; D is undetermined. V was trimmed by 9 bases and J by 7 bases, leaving 10 bases between them. Germline loops: CDR1 MNHNY, CDR2 SVGAGI (reference sequence). This CDR3 has 10 amino acids. The CDR3 here is CARPLGEQYF. CDR3 DNA sequence: TGTGCCAGGCCCTTGGGGGAGCAGTACTTC.

This clone was observed a few times. The chain couples TRBV27 to TRBJ2-7; the D gene is possibly TRBD2 (5 bases). Deletions cut 3 bases from V and 4 bases from J, with 22 bases between. CDR1 is MNHEY and CDR2 is SMNVEV in the germline V gene (reference sequence). The CDR3 is made up of 17 amino acids. The DNA of the CDR3 is TGTGCCAGCAGTTTCAGGTTCCGACCGAGCGGCAGTTACGAGCAGTACTTC. It translates to CASSFRFRPSGSYEQYF.